Each of the 4 T cell receptor beta chains below was sequenced from the same sample in a study of T cells in tuberculosis. The table came from immunoSEQ multiplex PCR; TCRdb's copy has only in-frame clones and leaves some out. The table has about 24,000 clones, about 95% seen once. Sequences were obtained from PBMCs. These receptors all stem from a donor aged 5 to 30 with latent tuberculosis or without tuberculosis infection.

The V call is TRBV7-2, the J call TRBJ2-2, with TRBD2 matching 10 bases. The CDR3 loop spans 16 amino acids. Germline CDR1 and CDR2: SGHTA and FQGNSA. The ends lost 5 bases at V and 1 base at J; junction bases unmatched: 4. The CDR3 DNA reads TGTGCCAGCAGCGCGCGACTAGCGGGGAACACCGGGGAGCTGTTTTTT. The encoded protein is CASSARLAGNTGELFF.

The V gene is TRBV15, the J gene TRBJ1-1; possible D gene TRBD1, 5 bases. Germline-derived CDR1 and CDR2 are LNHNV and YYDKDF (reference sequence). V was cut by 0 bases and J by 5 bases, with 13 bases left in between. The CDR3 has 15 amino acids. The CDR3 sequence is CATSRDRAHGTEAFF. In DNA, the CDR3 is TGTGCCACCAGCAGAGACAGGGCTCATGGTACTGAAGCTTTCTTT.

V usage is TRBV30 and J usage is TRBJ1-3; D is undetermined. The V end lost 3 bases, the J end lost 8 bases, and 8 bases lay between the germline ends. This CDR3 has 11 residues. The V gene's germline CDR1 is GTSNPN and CDR2 SVGIG (reference sequence). CDR3 sequence reads: CAWRSGDTIYF. The CDR3 DNA sequence: TGTGCCTGGAGGTCCGGTGACACCATATATTTT.

The chain recombines TRBV6-5 with TRBJ1-2, with D possibly matching TRBD1 (6 bases). V was clipped by 7 bases and J by 9 bases, with 18 bases between them. The CDR3 consists of 13 residues. Germline V CDR1 and CDR2: MNHEY, SVGAGI. The CDR3 loop is CASTRGKEGSYTF. CDR3 DNA: TGTGCCAGCACCAGGGGCAAAGAGGGGAGCTACACCTTC.